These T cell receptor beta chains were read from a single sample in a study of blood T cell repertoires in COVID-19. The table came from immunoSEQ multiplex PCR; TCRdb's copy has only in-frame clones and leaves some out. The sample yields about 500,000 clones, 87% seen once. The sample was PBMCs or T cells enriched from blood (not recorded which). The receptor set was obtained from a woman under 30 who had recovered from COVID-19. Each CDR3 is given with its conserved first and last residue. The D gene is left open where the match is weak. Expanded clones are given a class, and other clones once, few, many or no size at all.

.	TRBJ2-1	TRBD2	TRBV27	CASSLFRPRTSGNNEQFF	TGTGCCAGCAGTTTATTCCGCCCGAGGACTAGCGGGAACAATGAGCAGTTCTTC
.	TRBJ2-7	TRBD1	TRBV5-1	CASSQLQGAHEQYF	TGCGCCAGCAGCCAGCTGCAGGGGGCCCACGAGCAGTACTTC
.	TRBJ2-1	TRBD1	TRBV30	CAWSDTRTGGSYNEQFF	TGTGCCTGGAGTGACACCCGGACAGGGGGCTCCTACAATGAGCAGTTCTTC
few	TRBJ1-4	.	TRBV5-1	CASSPAAGNEKLFF	TGCGCCAGCTCCCCGGCGGCAGGGAATGAAAAACTGTTTTTT
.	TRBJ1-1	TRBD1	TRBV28	CASKGAGGTEAFF	TGTGCCAGCAAGGGGGCAGGAGGCACTGAAGCTTTCTTT
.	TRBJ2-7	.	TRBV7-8	CASSLGGQVYEQYF	TGTGCCAGCAGTTTAGGGGGGCAGGTCTACGAGCAGTACTTC
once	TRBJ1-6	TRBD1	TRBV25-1	CASRGQGTDSPLHF	TGTGCCAGCAGGGGACAGGGAACGGATTCACCCCTCCACTTT
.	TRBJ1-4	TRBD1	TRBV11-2	CASSLGQGDEKLFF	TGTGCCAGCAGCTTAGGACAGGGGGATGAAAAACTGTTTTTT
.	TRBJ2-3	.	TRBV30	CAWSLWRDTQYF	TGTGCCTGGAGTTTGTGGCGGGATACGCAGTATTTT
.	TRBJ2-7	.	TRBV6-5	CASSPLNRFSYEQYF	TGTGCCAGCAGCCCACTCAACAGGTTCTCCTACGAGCAGTACTTC
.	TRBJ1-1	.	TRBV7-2	CASSYQSGNTEAFF	TGTGCCAGCAGCTACCAATCAGGGAACACTGAAGCTTTCTTT
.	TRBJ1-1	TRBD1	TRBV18	CASSPTGGGGTEAFF	TGTGCCAGCTCACCGACAGGGGGCGGGGGGACTGAAGCTTTCTTT
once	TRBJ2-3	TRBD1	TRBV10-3	CAISERPGQGGTDTQYF	TGTGCCATCAGTGAGAGGCCGGGACAGGGGGGCACAGATACGCAGTATTTT
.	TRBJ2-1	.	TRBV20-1	CSASEAPGYNEQFF	TGCAGTGCTAGTGAAGCGCCTGGTTACAATGAGCAGTTCTTC
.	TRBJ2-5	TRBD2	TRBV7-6	CASSVAGGSETQYF	TGTGCCAGCAGTGTGGCGGGGGGTTCGGAGACCCAGTACTTC
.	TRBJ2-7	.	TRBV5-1	CASSLDRAYEQYF	TGCGCCAGCAGCTTGGACAGGGCCTACGAGCAGTACTTC
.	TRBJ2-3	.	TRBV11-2	CASSFRADTQYF	TGTGCCAGCAGCTTCAGGGCAGATACGCAGTATTTT
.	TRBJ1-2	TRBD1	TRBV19	CASSISWTGADGYTF	TGTGCCAGTAGTATAAGCTGGACAGGGGCTGATGGCTACACCTTC
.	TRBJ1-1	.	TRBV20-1	CSARETTEAFF	TGCAGTGCTAGAGAAACAACTGAAGCTTTCTTT
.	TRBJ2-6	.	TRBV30	CAWGNTGANVLTF	TGTGCCTGGGGTAATACTGGGGCCAACGTCCTGACTTTC
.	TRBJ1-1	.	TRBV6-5	CASRFTGLGAEAFF	TGTGCCAGCAGGTTCACAGGGTTGGGCGCTGAAGCTTTCTTT
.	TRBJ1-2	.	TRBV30	CAWSLGLGPGTYGYTF	TGTGCCTGGAGCCTTGGATTGGGGCCTGGCACCTATGGCTACACCTTC
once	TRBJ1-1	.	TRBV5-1	CASSLGGSNTEAFF	TGCGCCAGCAGCTTAGGCGGAAGTAACACTGAAGCTTTCTTT
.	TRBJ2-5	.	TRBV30	CAWRGRAGETQYF	TGTGCCTGGAGGGGCAGGGCAGGAGAGACCCAGTACTTC
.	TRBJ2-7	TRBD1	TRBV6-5	CASRKGQGVYEQYF	TGTGCCAGCAGAAAGGGACAGGGGGTGTACGAGCAGTACTTC
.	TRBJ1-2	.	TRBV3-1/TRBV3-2	CASSQVGRVQGYTF	TGTGCCAGCAGCCAAGTTGGGAGGGTCCAGGGCTACACCTTC
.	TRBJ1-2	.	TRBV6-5	CASRLDRNYGYTF	TGTGCCAGCAGACTTGACAGAAACTATGGCTACACCTTC
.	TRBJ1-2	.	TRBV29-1	CSLGGDGYTF	TGCAGCCTTGGGGGGGATGGCTACACCTTC
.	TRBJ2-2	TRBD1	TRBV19	CASTLNRGDTGELFF	TGTGCCAGTACTCTAAACAGGGGAGACACCGGGGAGCTGTTTTTT
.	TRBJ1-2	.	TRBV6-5	CASSLSGGLYGYTF	TGTGCCAGCAGTTTGAGCGGGGGCCTCTATGGCTACACCTTC
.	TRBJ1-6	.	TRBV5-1	CASSLERGSYNSPLHF	TGCGCCAGCAGCTTGGAGAGGGGGTCCTATAATTCACCCCTCCACTTT
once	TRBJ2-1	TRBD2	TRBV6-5	CASSYSGLAGHNEQFF	TGTGCCAGCAGTTACTCTGGACTAGCGGGACACAATGAGCAGTTCTTC
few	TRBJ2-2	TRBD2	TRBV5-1	CASSSLPGLARELFF	TGCGCCAGCAGCTCCTTACCGGGACTAGCGAGGGAGCTGTTTTTT
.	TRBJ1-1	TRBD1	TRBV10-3	CAIRKGGQENTEAFF	TGTGCCATCAGGAAAGGCGGACAGGAAAACACTGAAGCTTTCTTT
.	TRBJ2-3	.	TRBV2	CASNYLITDTQYF	TGTGCCAGCAACTACTTAATCACAGATACGCAGTATTTT
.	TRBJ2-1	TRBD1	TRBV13	CASSLGTGGNEQFF	TGTGCCAGCAGCTTAGGGACAGGGGGGAATGAGCAGTTCTTC
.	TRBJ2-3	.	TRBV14	CASSQGPEDTQYF	TGTGCCAGCAGCCAGGGGCCTGAGGATACGCAGTATTTT